The clone carrying this T cell receptor beta chain was observed at least ten times. Its specificity is not known. It was with unique molecular identifiers that the TCRbeta library was prepared. One entry per CDR3 protein results from TCRdb running MiXCR on the PCR reads. The table records fewer than 350,000 distinct CDR3 sequences, roughly 11% of them present only once. V lost 2 bases to trimming and J lost 5 bases, with 9 bases between them. There are 13 residues in the CDR3. This record comes from a study of T-cell reconstitution after alpha-beta-depleted transplantation in children. General study results and limits: Newly generated T cells supplied most T-cell counts and diversity one year post-transplant. Alpha-beta T cells about two months after transplant reportedly derived from several hundred expanded graft clones.

The sequence was obtained from a male patient between 2 and 10 years old who had a stem cell transplant for chronic granulomatous disease, so the T cells may come from the graft donor. This specimen consisted of peripheral blood, obtained 180 days after TCRalphabeta/CD19-depleted stem cell transplant. The chain couples TRBV12-3 or TRBV12-4 to TRBJ2-5; no clear D gene. The CDR3 region has the DNA TGTGCCAGCAGTTTAATTCAGGCCGAGACCCAGTACTTC. Residues: CASSLIQAETQYF.